This passage covers 29 T cell receptor beta chains from one sample sequenced in a study of T cells after posttransplantation cyclophosphamide. Sequenced by immunoSEQ multiplex PCR; TCRdb stores in-frame clones only, minus some. The table lists 37,000 or so clones, no singletons, with approximately 6.3% in the top ten. The sample was PBMCs. These receptors all stem from a man aged 25-40 years in good health and a related stem cell transplant donor.

This clone has ten or more counts. The V gene is TRBV12-5, the J gene TRBJ1-4; 7 bases are shared with TRBD1. Germline-derived CDR1 and CDR2 are LGHNT and FRNRAP. The length of the CDR3 is 15 residues. The trim removed 1 base at V and 7 bases at J, leaving 6 bases unmatched. The CDR3 nucleotides read TGTGCTAGTGGTTTGGGACAGGGTCTTCGTGAAAAACTGTTTTTT. It translates to CASGLGQGLREKLFF.

Ten or more counts support this clone. The chain combines TRBV19 with TRBJ2-2, with 12 positions matching TRBD2. Germline CDR1 LNHDA, CDR2 SQIVND (reference sequence). The V gene end was trimmed by 6 bases and the J gene end by 0 bases; junction bases not matched to a gene: 8. This CDR3 contains 18 residues. CDR3 sequence (DNA): TGTGCCAGTAGGCCGGGACTAGCGGGTTTCGCGAACACCGGGGAGCTGTTTTTT. Protein product: CASRPGLAGFANTGELFF.

This clone was counted ten times or more. The V call is TRBV7-2, the J call TRBJ1-2, with D perhaps TRBD1 (6 bases). The CDR3 contains 14 residues. Germline assignment: CDR1 SGHTA and CDR2 FQGNSA. The V end lost 5 bases, the J end lost 4 bases, and 14 bases lay between the germline ends. The CDR3, as DNA: TGTGCCAGCAGCCTGGGGGCAGCTACCTATGGCTACACCTTC. Translated, it gives CASSLGAATYGYTF.

This clone showed up just a few times. This chain uses TRBV9 with TRBJ1-1; the match to TRBD1 covers 9 bases. The CDR3 loop spans 15 amino acids. Germline lookup yields CDR1 SGDLS and CDR2 YYNGEE. The V segment lost 4 bases and the J segment 2 bases; nucleotides outside the gene matches: 6. In nucleotides, the CDR3 is TGTGCCAGCAGCTCCCGGACAGGGGTCAACACTGAAGCTTTCTTT. Protein: CASSSRTGVNTEAFF.

The sample holds many counts of this clone. The CDR3 is CASSLGTGGYNEQFF. CDR3 nucleotide sequence: TGTGCCAGCAGCTTAGGGACAGGGGGTTACAATGAGCAGTTCTTC. V usage is TRBV5-4 and J usage is TRBJ2-1; TRBD1 aligns across 11 bases. The ends lost 2 bases at V and 4 bases at J; junction bases unmatched: 2. The CDR3 spans 15 residues. Germline values: CDR1 SGHNT, CDR2 YYREEE (reference sequence).

This clone was seen ten or more times. V and J are TRBV19 and TRBJ1-4; 7 bases map to TRBD1. The ends lost 5 bases at V and 3 bases at J; junction bases unmatched: 6. CDR3 length: 15 amino acids. The V gene's germline CDR1 is LNHDA and CDR2 SQIVND (reference sequence). The CDR3 DNA reads as TGTGCCAGTAGTGGAAGACAGGGCGCTAATGAAAAACTGTTTTTT. Translation gives CASSGRQGANEKLFF.

This clone was seen many times. The chain uses TRBV5-8 and TRBJ2-2; TRBD2 aligns across 9 bases. J lost 4 bases, V lost 2 bases, and 3 bases had no gene match. CDR1 is SGHTS and CDR2 is YDEGEE in the germline V gene. This CDR3 region has 15 residues. CDR3 bases: TGTGCCAGCAGCTTAAGCGGGGGGATCACCGGGGAGCTGTTTTTT. The encoded protein is CASSLSGGITGELFF.

This clone has ten or more counts. The rearrangement joins TRBV19 to TRBJ2-1; possible D gene TRBD1, 5 bases. Trimming removed 7 bases at V and 0 bases at J, with 7 bases between. The CDR3 sequence is 13 residues long. Per the germline V gene, CDR1 is LNHDA and CDR2 is SQIVND (reference sequence). The CDR3: CASTGHSYNEQFF. For the CDR3, the DNA is TGTGCCAGTACAGGGCACTCCTACAATGAGCAGTTCTTC.

This clone was observed many times. The chain combines TRBV19 with TRBJ2-7; 8 nucleotides align to TRBD1. V was pared by 7 bases and J by 10 bases, with 12 bases of the junction left unmatched. The CDR3 has 13 residues. Germline V lookup: CDR1 LNHDA, CDR2 SQIVND (reference sequence). CDR3 sequence: CASNPRQGLEQYF. In nucleotides, the CDR3 is TGTGCCAGTAACCCTCGACAGGGGTTGGAACAGTACTTC.

Ten or more counts support this clone. The CDR3 region is CASSQDRSGNTIYF. The CDR3 coding sequence is TGTGCCAGCAGCCAAGACAGGTCTGGAAACACCATATATTTT. This sequence joins TRBV7-8 and TRBJ1-3, with a weak D call TRBD1 (6 bases). The V gene's germline CDR1 is SGHVS and CDR2 FQNEAQ. The CDR3 sequence is 14 residues long. Trimming took off 5 bases at V and 1 base at J, with 9 bases between the two ends.

This rearrangement joins TRBV29-1 to TRBJ2-7; D is possibly TRBD1 (7 bases). The V and J ends lost 4 bases and 7 bases respectively, with 14 bases between them. CDR1 is SQVTM, CDR2 ANQGSEA, per germline. This CDR3 has 12 residues. The CDR3 DNA reads as TGCAGCGTTGTCGCGGCAGGGGGGGAGCAGTACTTC. This codes for CSVVAAGGEQYF.

The chain joins TRBV12-5 to TRBJ1-2; 9 positions match TRBD1. Germline V lookup: CDR1 LGHNT, CDR2 FRNRAP. This CDR3 has 14 amino acids. Trimming cost V 1 base and J 6 bases; bases outside gene matches: 3. DNA of the CDR3: TGTGCTAGTGGTTTGGGTACAGGGGGCGATGGCTACACCTTC. As protein: CASGLGTGGDGYTF.

This clone came up a few times. V and J are TRBV9 and TRBJ2-2, with a possible D match to TRBD1 (6 bases). The V end was cut by 3 bases, the J end by 0 bases, with 6 bases between. The CDR3 consists of 14 residues. Looked up from germline, CDR1 is SGDLS and CDR2 is YYNGEE. CDR3 coding DNA: TGTGCCAGCAGCGGGACAGCGAACACCGGGGAGCTGTTTTTT. This encodes CASSGTANTGELFF.

This clone was observed a few times. The V gene is TRBV5-4, the J gene TRBJ2-7, with unresolved D. V lost 0 bases, J lost 2 bases, and 9 bases lay in between. Germline V gene sequence: CDR1 SGHNT, CDR2 YYREEE (reference sequence). The CDR3 is 14 amino acids. The CDR3 sequence is CASSLAQFPYEQYF. For the CDR3, the DNA is TGTGCCAGCAGCTTGGCCCAGTTTCCCTACGAGCAGTACTTC.

This clone occurred many times. The chain has TRBV5-5 and TRBJ1-2, with D perhaps matching TRBD1 (5 bases). V lost 4 bases and J lost 8, with 18 bases in between. The CDR3 has 14 residues. Germline CDR1 SGHKS, CDR2 YYEKEE (reference sequence). The CDR3 bases are TGTGCCAGCAGCCGCCTCGAGGGCACAGGAGGCTACACCTTC. It is translated as CASSRLEGTGGYTF.

This clone appeared a few times. The chain uses TRBV7-8 and TRBJ2-5, with D tentatively TRBD1 (6 bases). In germline, CDR1 is SGHVS, CDR2 FQNEAQ. This CDR3 region has 14 residues. With 3 bases removed from V and 5 bases from J, the gap between germline ends came to 13 bases. CDR3 sequence (DNA): TGTGCCAGCAGCTTGGGGGCCTCCGGGGAGACCCAGTACTTC. Protein sequence: CASSLGASGETQYF.

Ten or more counts support this clone. V gene TRBV5-1 combines with J gene TRBJ2-3, with TRBD2 matching 10 bases. The ends lost 4 bases at V and 5 bases at J; junction bases unmatched: 13. Germline CDR1 and CDR2: SGHRS and YFSETQ. There are 17 residues in the CDR3. The CDR3 DNA reads as TGCGCCAGCAGCCCTTCCCCACTAGCGGGGCATGGAGATACGCAGTATTTT. Its translation is CASSPSPLAGHGDTQYF.

V and J are TRBV9 and TRBJ1-2; a weak D match, TRBD1 (6 bases). The CDR3 extends over 11 amino acids. From germline, CDR1 is SGDLS and CDR2 YYNGEE. V shed 3 bases and J shed 8 bases, with 8 bases lying between them. CDR3 nucleotide sequence: TGTGCCAGCAGCGAGGGGGGGGGCTACACCTTC. It translates to CASSEGGGYTF.

This clone has just a few counts. This sequence joins TRBV15 and TRBJ2-2; 9 bases align to TRBD2. This CDR3 comprises 18 residues. CDR1 is LNHNV and CDR2 is YYDKDF in the germline V gene (reference sequence). V gave up 3 bases and J gave up 5 bases; unmatched junction bases: 13. CDR3 protein: CATSSTLGRGGQTGELFF. CDR3 nucleotide sequence: TGTGCCACCAGCAGTACATTGGGGCGGGGGGGCCAAACCGGGGAGCTGTTTTTT. The whole variable domain, filled in from reference TRBV15 and TRBJ2-2, reads DAMVIQNPRYQVTQFGKPVTLSCSQTLNHNVMYWYQQKSSQAPKLLFHYYDKDFNNEADTPDNFQSRRPNTSFCFLDIRSPGLGDTAMYLCATSSTLGRGGQTGELFFGEGSRLTVL.

This clone was observed many times. V usage is TRBV19 and J usage is TRBJ1-1; D gene unclear. Trimming shortened V by 7 bases and J by 5 bases, and 17 bases separated the two germline ends. The CDR3 is made up of 14 amino acids. Germline CDR1 and CDR2: LNHDA and SQIVND (reference sequence). The CDR3 sequence: CASIQGGGGTEAFF. CDR3 nucleotides: TGTGCCAGTATCCAAGGTGGCGGTGGGACTGAAGCTTTCTTT.

In this sample, this clone turned up many times. The genes are TRBV12-3 or TRBV12-4 and TRBJ2-7, with D perhaps TRBD2 (6 bases). Deletions cut 6 bases from V and 0 bases from J, with 12 bases between. The CDR3 is 14 residues long. CDR3 amino acids: CASSQGGTSYEQYF. The CDR3, as DNA: TGTGCCAGCAGCCAGGGAGGAACCTCCTACGAGCAGTACTTC.

This clone was counted at least ten times. DNA of the CDR3: TGTGCCAGCAGTGGAATTCGGGACAGGGACACTGAAGCTTTCTTT. Residues: CASSGIRDRDTEAFF. The chain has TRBV6-5 and TRBJ1-1; the match to TRBD1 covers 9 bases. CDR1 MNHEY and CDR2 SVGAGI come from the germline V gene. Trimming removed 5 bases from V and 3 bases from J; junction bases left unmatched: 7. This CDR3 is 15 amino acids long.

This clone was counted many times. The chain links TRBV12-3 or TRBV12-4 to TRBJ2-6; weak D call: TRBD1 (5 bases). The CDR3 has 15 amino acids. V shed 3 bases and J shed 3 bases, with 9 bases lying between them. Written as DNA, the CDR3 is TGTGCCAGCAGTTTTGGGGCTGATGGGGCCAACGTCCTGACTTTC. Its translation: CASSFGADGANVLTF.

This clone was counted ten times or more. The CDR3 DNA sequence: TGTGCCAGCAGCTTACAGGGGTCCGGGGAGCTGTTTTTT. It is translated as CASSLQGSGELFF. V and J are TRBV11-3 and TRBJ2-2; tentatively, D is TRBD1 (6 bases). The germline CDR1 and CDR2 sequences are SGHNT and YENEEA. The CDR3 has 13 amino acids. The V gene lost 2 bases and the J gene lost 6 bases, with 7 bases spanning the gap.

The V and J genes are TRBV12-3 or TRBV12-4 and TRBJ2-5; TRBD2 agrees at 7 bases. With V trimmed by 7 bases and J by 5 bases, 16 bases remained unmatched. There are 16 residues in the CDR3. This CDR3 is CASTLAGRGGGETQYF. CDR3 nucleotide sequence: TGTGCCAGCACCCTCGCAGGGAGGGGTGGAGGCGAGACCCAGTACTTC.

This clone was recorded many times. V gene TRBV11-2 combines with J gene TRBJ2-7, with 11 bases that match TRBD1. The junction had 1 base not matched to a gene; V was cut back by 0 bases and J by 3 bases. Per the germline V gene, CDR1 is SGHAT and CDR2 is FQNNGV. There are 15 residues in the CDR3. CDR3 coding DNA: TGTGCCAGCAGCTTAGAAGGGACAGGGGGCTACGAGCAGTACTTC. Translating it yields CASSLEGTGGYEQYF.

This clone was seen repeatedly, ten times or more. The gene calls are TRBV29-1 and TRBJ1-6; a possible D gene is TRBD1 (6 bases). The CDR3 consists of 13 residues. The germline V and J ends were trimmed by 5 bases and 3 bases, with 8 bases remaining between them. Germline lookup yields CDR1 SQVTM and CDR2 ANQGSEA. CDR3 loop: CSVRQDYNSPLHF. The CDR3 nucleotides read TGCAGCGTTCGACAGGACTATAATTCACCCCTCCACTTT.

This clone was counted ten times or more. This rearrangement joins TRBV7-8 to TRBJ1-1; D possibly corresponds to TRBD1 (5 bases). With 5 bases removed from V and 3 bases from J, the gap between germline ends came to 13 bases. The CDR3 loop spans 14 amino acids. CDR1 SGHVS and CDR2 FQNEAQ come from the germline V gene. The DNA of the CDR3 is TGTGCCAGCAGCCCGCGTGGGGGGGACACTGAAGCTTTCTTT. As protein: CASSPRGGDTEAFF. The whole variable domain, filled in from reference TRBV7-8 and TRBJ1-1, reads GAGVSQSPRYKVAKRGQDVALRCDPISGHVSLFWYQQALGQGPEFLTYFQNEAQLDKSGLPSDRFFAERPEGSVSTLKIQRTQQEDSAVYLCASSPRGGDTEAFFGQGTRLTVV.

This clone was detected many times. V gene TRBV7-3 combines with J gene TRBJ2-3; 10 bases match TRBD1. V was pared by 5 bases and J by 4 bases, with 6 bases of the junction left unmatched. CDR1 SGHTA and CDR2 FQGTGA come from the germline V gene. This CDR3 comprises 15 residues. CDR3 bases: TGTGCCAGCAGCCCCGGGACAGGGGTCGCAGATACGCAGTATTTT. Residues: CASSPGTGVADTQYF. The variable domain in full, with the rest retrieved from reference TRBV7-3 and TRBJ2-3, is GAGVSQTPSNKVTEKGKYVELRCDPISGHTALYWYRQSLGQGPEFLIYFQGTGAADDSGLPNDRFFAVRPEGSVSTLKIQRTERGDSAVYLCASSPGTGVADTQYFGPGTRLTVL.